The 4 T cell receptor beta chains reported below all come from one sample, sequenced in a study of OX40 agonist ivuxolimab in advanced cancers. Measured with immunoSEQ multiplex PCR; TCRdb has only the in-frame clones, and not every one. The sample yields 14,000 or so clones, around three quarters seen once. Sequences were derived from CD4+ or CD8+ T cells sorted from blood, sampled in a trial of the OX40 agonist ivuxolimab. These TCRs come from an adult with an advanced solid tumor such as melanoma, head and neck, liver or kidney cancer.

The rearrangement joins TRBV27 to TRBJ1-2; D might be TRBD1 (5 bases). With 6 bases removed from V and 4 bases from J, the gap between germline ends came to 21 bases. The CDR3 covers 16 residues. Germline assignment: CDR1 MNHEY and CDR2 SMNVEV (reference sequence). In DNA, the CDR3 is TGTGCCAGCAGGTCCTCCCTCGTTAGCCAGGGCTATGGCTACACCTTC. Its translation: CASRSSLVSQGYGYTF.

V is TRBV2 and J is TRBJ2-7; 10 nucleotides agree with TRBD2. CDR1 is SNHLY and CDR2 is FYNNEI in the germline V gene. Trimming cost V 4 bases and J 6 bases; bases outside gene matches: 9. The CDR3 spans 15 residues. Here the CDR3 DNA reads TGTGCCAGCAGTGCTAGCGGGAGCAATTGGGTCGAGCAGTACTTC. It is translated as CASSASGSNWVEQYF.

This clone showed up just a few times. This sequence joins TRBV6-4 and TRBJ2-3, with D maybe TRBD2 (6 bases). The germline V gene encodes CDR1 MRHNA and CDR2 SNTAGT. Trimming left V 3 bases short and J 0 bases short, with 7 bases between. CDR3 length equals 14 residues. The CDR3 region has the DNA TGTGCCAGCAGTGAACGGGGGAGCACAGATACGCAGTATTTT. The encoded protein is CASSERGSTDTQYF.

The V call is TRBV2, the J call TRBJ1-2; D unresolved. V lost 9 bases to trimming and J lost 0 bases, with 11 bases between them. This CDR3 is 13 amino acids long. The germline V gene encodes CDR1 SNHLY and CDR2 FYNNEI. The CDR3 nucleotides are TGTGCCAGATACAGTGTCGCTAACTATGGCTACACCTTC. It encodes CARYSVANYGYTF.